The rows below give T cell receptor beta chains drawn from one sample of a study of identifying expanded T cells in peripheral blood. Measured with immunoSEQ multiplex PCR; TCRdb has only the in-frame clones, and not every one. The sample lists about 110,000 clones, around 89% seen once, with 7% to 9% in the top ten. The sample comprised blood. All receptors derive from a person aged 18-69 years in good health. CDR3s include the opening cysteine and the closing phenylalanine or tryptophan. Each record gives: J gene, clone size, V gene, D gene, CDR3 protein, CDR3 DNA. D genes are given only for firm matches. The listing skips clone size in some rows; elsewhere it reads once, few, many or a size class.

TRBJ2-7	NA	TRBV5-1	TRBD1	CASSTGQGGGEQYF	TGCGCCAGCAGCACCGGACAGGGGGGAGGCGAGCAGTACTTC
TRBJ1-1	NA	TRBV30	TRBD1	CAWSSRGGGSEAFF	TGTGCCTGGAGCTCCCGGGGAGGGGGCTCTGAAGCTTTCTTT
TRBJ1-1	NA	TRBV7-9	NA	CASSFHAGTKNTEAFF	TGTGCCAGCAGCTTCCACGCCGGGACAAAGAACACTGAAGCTTTCTTT
TRBJ2-3	NA	TRBV10-3	NA	CAISDEVSGDTQYF	TGTGCCATCAGTGACGAGGTCAGCGGAGATACGCAGTATTTT
TRBJ1-3	NA	TRBV11-2	NA	CASSLSHSGNTIYF	TGTGCCAGCAGCTTATCCCATTCTGGAAACACCATATATTTT
TRBJ2-3	NA	TRBV7-2	NA	CASSLGGRDTQYF	TGTGCCAGCAGCTTGGGTGGGCGAGATACGCAGTATTTT
TRBJ2-2	NA	TRBV4-3	NA	CASSQPPGTRDGTGELFF	TGCGCCAGCAGCCAACCCCCCGGGACCCGGGACGGCACCGGGGAGCTGTTTTTT
TRBJ2-7	NA	TRBV27	TRBD1	CASRVQGAYEQYF	TGTGCCAGCAGGGTACAGGGGGCCTACGAGCAGTACTTC
TRBJ2-5	NA	TRBV5-1	NA	CASSLGREETQYF	TGCGCCAGCAGCTTAGGCAGGGAAGAGACCCAGTACTTC
TRBJ2-2	NA	TRBV4-1	TRBD2	CASSQGVTSGNTGELFF	TGCGCCAGCAGCCAAGGGGTGACTAGCGGAAACACCGGGGAGCTGTTTTTT
TRBJ2-3	NA	TRBV4-2	NA	CASSQEVKKPRLSTDTQYF	TGTGCCAGCAGCCAAGAAGTGAAAAAGCCTCGCCTTAGCACAGATACGCAGTATTTT
TRBJ2-7	NA	TRBV18	NA	CASSPGESSYEQYF	TGTGCCAGCTCACCCGGGGAGAGCTCCTACGAGCAGTACTTC
TRBJ2-2	NA	TRBV4-1	NA	CASSQGGREGTGELFF	TGCGCCAGCAGCCAAGGTGGTAGGGAAGGCACCGGGGAGCTGTTTTTT
TRBJ2-6	NA	TRBV5-1	NA	CASSLVGSPSGANVLTF	TGCGCCAGCAGCTTGGTTGGCTCCCCCTCTGGGGCCAACGTCCTGACTTTC
TRBJ2-5	few	TRBV30	NA	CAWGAGGKETQYF	TGTGCCTGGGGGGCAGGGGGGAAAGAGACCCAGTACTTC
TRBJ2-2	NA	TRBV2	NA	CASSGGSGRDTGELFF	TGTGCCAGCAGTGGGGGTTCAGGGCGTGACACCGGGGAGCTGTTTTTT
TRBJ1-3	NA	TRBV30	NA	CAWIGSGNTIYF	TGTGCCTGGATCGGCTCTGGAAACACCATATATTTT
TRBJ1-2	NA	TRBV5-4	TRBD1	CASSTGVGYGYTF	TGTGCCAGCAGCACAGGGGTCGGCTATGGCTACACCTTC
TRBJ2-1	NA	TRBV11-2	NA	CASSLEGGTGWEQFF	TGTGCCAGCAGCTTAGAGGGGGGTACAGGGTGGGAGCAGTTCTTC
TRBJ1-1	NA	TRBV7-2	TRBD1	CASSPWTGEAEAFF	TGTGCCAGCAGCCCCTGGACAGGGGAGGCTGAAGCTTTCTTT
TRBJ1-4	NA	TRBV7-9	NA	CASSLEDPRKLFF	TGTGCCAGCAGCTTAGAAGACCCACGAAAACTGTTTTTT
TRBJ2-3	once	TRBV7-3	NA	CASSSTGISTDTQYF	TGTGCCAGCAGCTCCACCGGGATTAGCACAGATACGCAGTATTTT
TRBJ1-1	NA	TRBV5-3	NA	CARSLGQRGNTEAFF	TGTGCCAGAAGCTTAGGACAACGGGGAAACACTGAAGCTTTCTTT
TRBJ2-1	NA	TRBV27	TRBD1	CASSLGTGAYNEQFF	TGTGCCAGCAGTTTGGGGACAGGGGCCTACAATGAGCAGTTCTTC
TRBJ1-4	NA	TRBV2	TRBD1	CASGPDRGRELFF	TGTGCCAGCGGGCCGGACAGGGGGCGGGAACTGTTTTTT
TRBJ2-7	NA	TRBV18	NA	CASSATGNPYEQYF	TGTGCCAGCTCGGCCACAGGGAATCCCTACGAGCAGTACTTC
TRBJ1-5	NA	TRBV2	TRBD1	CASSDEDRGSNQPQHF	TGTGCCAGCAGTGACGAGGACAGGGGAAGCAATCAGCCCCAGCATTTT
TRBJ2-1	NA	TRBV10-3	TRBD2	CAISSLADSYNEQFF	TGTGCCATCAGTTCACTAGCGGACTCCTACAATGAGCAGTTCTTC
TRBJ2-3	NA	TRBV6-6	NA	CASNSWGTDTQYF	TGTGCCAGCAACTCGTGGGGGACGGATACGCAGTATTTT
TRBJ1-4	NA	TRBV6-5	NA	CASSYSFEGREKLFF	TGTGCCAGCAGTTACTCGTTTGAGGGGCGTGAAAAACTGTTTTTT
TRBJ2-2	NA	TRBV7-9	NA	CASSLGQMNTGELFF	TGTGCCAGCAGCTTAGGTCAGATGAACACCGGGGAGCTGTTTTTT
TRBJ1-1	NA	TRBV5-1	NA	CASRDGGSMNTEAFF	TGCGCCAGCCGAGATGGGGGGTCAATGAACACTGAAGCTTTCTTT
TRBJ2-1	NA	TRBV9	TRBD2	CASSAVLAGEQFF	TGTGCCAGCAGCGCCGTTCTAGCGGGGGAGCAGTTCTTC
TRBJ1-1	NA	TRBV18	NA	CASSPPSRPEAFF	TGTGCCAGCTCACCACCGAGCAGACCTGAAGCTTTCTTT
TRBJ2-7	NA	TRBV5-1	TRBD1	CASSYMTGESEQYF	TGCGCCAGCAGCTACATGACAGGGGAATCCGAGCAGTACTTC
TRBJ1-3	NA	TRBV19	NA	CASSQAGFGNTIYF	TGTGCCAGTAGCCAGGCAGGGTTCGGAAACACCATATATTTT
TRBJ1-5	NA	TRBV27	NA	CASSFRNQPQHF	TGTGCCAGCAGTTTCCGCAATCAGCCCCAGCATTTT
TRBJ2-7	NA	TRBV5-1	NA	CASSLDTESYEQYF	TGCGCCAGCAGCTTGGACACTGAATCCTACGAGCAGTACTTC
TRBJ1-4	NA	TRBV9	NA	CASSVLGGENEKLFF	TGTGCCAGCAGCGTACTCGGGGGCGAGAATGAAAAACTGTTTTTT
TRBJ1-2	NA	TRBV25-1	TRBD1	CASSPAGTANYGYTF	TGTGCCAGCAGTCCAGCAGGGACAGCTAACTATGGCTACACCTTC
TRBJ1-4	NA	TRBV29-1	TRBD1	CSATLRTGLGEKLFF	TGCAGCGCAACTCTCCGGACAGGGTTGGGTGAAAAACTGTTTTTT
TRBJ1-5	NA	TRBV23-1	NA	CASSQSHRVYQPQHF	TGCGCCAGCAGTCAATCGCACAGGGTATATCAGCCCCAGCATTTT
TRBJ1-2	NA	TRBV4-2	NA	CASSQSGVRLNYGYTF	TGTGCCAGCAGCCAGTCGGGTGTCAGACTTAACTATGGCTACACCTTC
TRBJ1-4	NA	TRBV7-3	NA	CASSPPVSATNEKLFF	TGTGCCAGCAGCCCCCCCGTCAGTGCAACTAATGAAAAACTGTTTTTT
TRBJ2-7	NA	TRBV18	NA	CASSRPGHRKEQYF	TGTGCCAGCTCCCGCCCGGGACATCGGAAGGAGCAGTACTTC
TRBJ1-1	few	TRBV6-1	NA	CASISPKGDSEAFF	TGTGCCAGCATTAGCCCAAAAGGAGACAGTGAAGCTTTCTTT
TRBJ1-1	NA	TRBV2	NA	CASSVVEYTEAFF	TGTGCCAGCAGTGTGGTGGAGTACACTGAAGCTTTCTTT
TRBJ2-7	once	TRBV11-2	TRBD1	CASRRDRDRLYEQYF	TGTGCCAGCAGAAGAGACCGGGACAGGCTCTACGAGCAGTACTTC
TRBJ1-4	NA	TRBV5-6	NA	CASSSYGGTNEKLFF	TGTGCCAGCAGCAGCTATGGAGGGACTAATGAAAAACTGTTTTTT
TRBJ1-1	NA	TRBV28	NA	CASTETGRTEAFF	TGTGCCAGCACCGAGACAGGTCGGACTGAAGCTTTCTTT
TRBJ2-3	NA	TRBV7-7	NA	CASSQTSRADTQYF	TGTGCCAGCAGCCAAACTAGCCGCGCAGATACGCAGTATTTT
TRBJ1-5	NA	TRBV2	TRBD1	CASRPQGANQPQHF	TGTGCCAGCAGACCACAGGGGGCGAACCAGCCCCAGCATTTT
TRBJ1-1	NA	TRBV7-2	NA	CASSQSGLDTEAFF	TGTGCCAGCAGCCAAAGCGGGTTGGACACTGAAGCTTTCTTT
TRBJ2-3	once	TRBV19	TRBD1	CASSGQEFTDTQYF	TGTGCCAGTAGTGGACAGGAGTTCACAGATACGCAGTATTTT
TRBJ1-2	NA	TRBV29-1	NA	CSVGSLGNYGYTF	TGCAGCGTTGGGAGCTTGGGGAACTATGGCTACACCTTC
TRBJ2-3	NA	TRBV11-2	TRBD2	CASSLRGLDLSTDTQYF	TGTGCCAGCAGCTTAAGGGGACTAGACTTAAGCACAGATACGCAGTATTTT